These T cell receptor beta chains were read from a single sample in a study of OX40 agonist ivuxolimab in advanced cancers. Sequencing used immunoSEQ multiplex PCR; TCRdb keeps in-frame clones, though not all of them. The sample lists roughly 72,000 clones, approximately 84% occurring once. Specimen: CD4+ or CD8+ T cells sorted from blood, collected in a trial of the OX40 agonist ivuxolimab. The receptors here all came from an adult with an advanced solid tumor such as melanoma, head and neck, liver or kidney cancer. CDR3s include the opening cysteine and the closing phenylalanine or tryptophan. A D gene is named only where the DNA matches it firmly. Clone size is shown for a subset of rows, as once, few, many or a class of expanded clone.

clone_size,j_call,v_call,d_call,cdr3_aa,cdr3_nt
-,TRBJ2-3,TRBV12-2,-,CASRPTPVTSGVGDTQYF,TGTGCAAGTCGACCTACCCCTGTCACTAGCGGGGTTGGAGATACGCAGTATTTT
many,TRBJ2-3,TRBV9,-,CASSGGSGSTDTQYF,TGTGCCAGCAGCGGGGGTAGCGGAAGCACAGATACGCAGTATTTT
-,TRBJ2-3,TRBV7-2,-,CASSPGLSTDTQYF,TGTGCCAGCAGCCCAGGCCTTTCCACAGATACGCAGTATTTT
-,TRBJ2-5,TRBV5-1,TRBD1,CASSFGQGYVETQYF,TGCGCCAGCAGCTTCGGACAGGGCTACGTGGAGACCCAGTACTTC
few,TRBJ2-7,TRBV2,-,CASSAAGTPTYEQYF,TGTGCCAGCAGTGCTGCCGGGACACCAACCTACGAGCAGTACTTC
few,TRBJ1-6,TRBV5-1,-,CASSPTSGASNSPLHF,TGCGCCAGCAGCCCCACTTCGGGGGCAAGTAATTCACCCCTCCACTTT
-,TRBJ1-5,TRBV6-5,-,CASSPGLYSNQPQHF,TGTGCCAGCAGTCCTGGGCTCTATAGCAATCAGCCCCAGCATTTT
-,TRBJ2-7,TRBV7-9,-,CASSLQRIRSSYEQYF,TGTGCCAGCAGCCTGCAGCGAATCAGGAGCTCCTACGAGCAGTACTTC
-,TRBJ1-1,TRBV2,TRBD1,CASSEIGVGRGRLVTNTEAFF,TGTGCCAGCAGTGAAATAGGAGTAGGCAGGGGGCGATTAGTGACGAACACTGAAGCTTTCTTT
-,TRBJ1-3,TRBV4-3,-,CASSQAFVQGFSNTIYF,TGCGCCAGCAGCCAAGCTTTTGTCCAGGGGTTCTCTAACACCATATATTTT
-,TRBJ2-1,TRBV7-2,-,CASSSGTSSYNEQFF,TGTGCCAGCAGTTCCGGGACCAGCTCCTACAATGAGCAGTTCTTC
-,TRBJ1-2,TRBV19,-,CASRSKSYGYTF,TGTGCCAGTAGATCCAAGTCCTATGGCTACACCTTC
-,TRBJ2-5,TRBV12-2,-,CASRLTQGGEETQYF,TGTGCAAGTCGCTTAACACAGGGAGGGGAAGAGACCCAGTACTTC
-,TRBJ2-1,TRBV5-1,TRBD2,CASSLGSGRAYEQFF,TGCGCCAGCAGCTTGGGTAGCGGGAGGGCCTATGAGCAGTTCTTC
-,TRBJ1-1,TRBV6-1,-,CASSVLATEAFF,TGTGCCAGCAGTGTACTAGCAACTGAAGCTTTCTTT
few,TRBJ1-2,TRBV6-5,TRBD1,CASSRGPYAGYTF,TGTGCCAGCAGTAGGGGGCCTTATGCAGGCTACACCTTC
-,TRBJ2-7,TRBV30,TRBD2,CACPRGLAGEQYF,TGTGCCTGTCCTAGAGGACTAGCGGGCGAGCAGTACTTC
once,TRBJ2-2,TRBV5-1,-,CASSPSVANTGELFF,TGCGCCAGCAGCCCTAGCGTAGCGAACACCGGGGAGCTGTTTTTT
-,TRBJ1-1,TRBV5-6,-,CASGAAGYPLNTEAFF,TGTGCCAGCGGCGCCGCAGGATACCCCCTGAACACTGAAGCTTTCTTT
once,TRBJ2-2,TRBV5-1,-,CASSYTDRGTGELFF,TGCGCCAGCAGCTATACGGACAGAGGGACCGGGGAGCTGTTTTTT
-,TRBJ2-3,TRBV7-3,-,CASSEEVGTQYF,TGTGCCAGCAGCGAAGAAGTTGGTACGCAGTATTTT
once,TRBJ1-1,TRBV7-6,-,CASSSRQGPNTEAFF,TGTGCCAGCAGCTCCAGGCAGGGCCCGAACACTGAAGCTTTCTTT
-,TRBJ1-2,TRBV7-9,-,CASSENRDFGYTF,TGTGCCAGCAGCGAGAACAGGGACTTTGGCTACACCTTC
-,TRBJ1-5,TRBV6-1,-,CAGKGVGQPQHF,TGTGCCGGTAAGGGGGTAGGGCAGCCCCAGCATTTT
-,TRBJ1-4,TRBV6-4,TRBD1,CASRGVGQGREEKLFF,TGTGCCAGCAGGGGTGTGGGACAGGGGAGGGAGGAAAAACTGTTTTTT
-,TRBJ2-1,TRBV7-9,-,CASSIDRGGNEQFF,TGTGCCAGCAGCATTGACAGGGGAGGGAATGAGCAGTTCTTC
once,TRBJ2-3,TRBV4-3,TRBD2,CASSQEYGGITDTQYF,TGCGCCAGCAGCCAAGAGTACGGGGGGATCACAGATACGCAGTATTTT
-,TRBJ1-5,TRBV5-1,-,CASSYGGDGNQPQHF,TGCGCCAGCAGCTACGGAGGAGACGGCAATCAGCCCCAGCATTTT
-,TRBJ2-1,TRBV5-1,-,CASSFSNEQFF,TGCGCCAGCAGCTTTAGCAATGAGCAGTTCTTC
few,TRBJ1-2,TRBV5-8,-,CASSIQVGGYTF,TGTGCCAGCAGCATACAGGTCGGAGGCTACACCTTC
-,TRBJ2-7,TRBV6-5,TRBD1,CASRSQGDEQYF,TGTGCCAGCAGGTCACAGGGGGACGAGCAGTACTTC
-,TRBJ1-1,TRBV6-5,TRBD1,CASMNDRGATEAFF,TGTGCCAGCATGAATGACAGGGGAGCTACTGAAGCTTTCTTT